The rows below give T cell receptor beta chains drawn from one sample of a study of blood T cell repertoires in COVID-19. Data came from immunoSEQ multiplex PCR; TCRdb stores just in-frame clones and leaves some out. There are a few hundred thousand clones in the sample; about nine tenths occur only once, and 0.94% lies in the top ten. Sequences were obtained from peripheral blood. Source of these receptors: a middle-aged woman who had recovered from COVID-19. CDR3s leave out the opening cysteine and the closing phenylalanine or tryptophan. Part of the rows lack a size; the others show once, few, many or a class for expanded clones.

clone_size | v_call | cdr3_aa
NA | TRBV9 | ASSRAGVGYNEQF
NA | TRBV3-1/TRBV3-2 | ASSQDHPVPETQY
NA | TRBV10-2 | ASSVSGGGNTIY
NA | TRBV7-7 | ASSFGPNTGELF
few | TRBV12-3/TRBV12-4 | ASSLEAGRGYT
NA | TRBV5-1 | ASSLVGPGEQY
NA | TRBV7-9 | ASTPDSTAEQY
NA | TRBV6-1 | ASSEAARGVSSGANVLT
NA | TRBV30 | AWSPGTSSSYNEQF
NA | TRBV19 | ASSLDRGYDYT
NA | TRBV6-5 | ASRSQAGAYEQY
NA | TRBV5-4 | ASSGLGGPGYEQY
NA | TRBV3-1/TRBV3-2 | ASSPWGGAEDTIY
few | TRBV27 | ASSQKHSGIGRFEQF
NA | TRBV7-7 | ASSLGGTTEETQY
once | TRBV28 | ASGSGGGGEKLF
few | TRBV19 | ASRRETGGSIGNQPQH
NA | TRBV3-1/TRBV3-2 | ASSQERGTNTGELF
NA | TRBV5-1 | ASSGAEAPTDTQY
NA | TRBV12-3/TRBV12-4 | ASRGQSTEAF
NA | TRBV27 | ATAGSYNEQF
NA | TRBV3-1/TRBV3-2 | ASSQGDRKF
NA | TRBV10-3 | AISEPGTAPHEQY
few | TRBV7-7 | ASSLVAGQGYHSNQPQH
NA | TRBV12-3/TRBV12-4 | ASSGVLYEQY
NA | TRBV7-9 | ASRPGTGQAYEQY
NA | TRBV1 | TSSQLPGLAGSVDNEQF
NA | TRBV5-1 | ASGTGEQFGEQY
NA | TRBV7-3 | ASSPLGGREDEQF
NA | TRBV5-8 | ASSTDRPIYYGYT
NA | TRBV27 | ASSRGQGPQETQY
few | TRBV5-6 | ASSLIEDRGYNEQF
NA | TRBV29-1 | SVSGLTYNEQF
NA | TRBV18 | ASSPDRNYGYT
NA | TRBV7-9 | ASSQASGLSRADTQY
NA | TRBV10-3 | AISESKGDNQPQH
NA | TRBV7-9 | ASRPIPGQGASNTEAF
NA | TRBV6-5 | ASSYSGGSSYNEQF
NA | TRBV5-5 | ASSRRELTDTQY
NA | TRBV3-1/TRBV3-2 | ASSQQTGGAYEQY
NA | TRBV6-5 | ASRDSGDLRPQH
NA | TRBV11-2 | ASSLGGTFVRTQY
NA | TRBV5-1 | ASSLDRDTEAF
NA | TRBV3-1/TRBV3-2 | ASSPGNSPLH
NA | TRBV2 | ASSDRGEDTQY
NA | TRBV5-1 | ASSRETQY
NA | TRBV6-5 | ASRSTGGTGELF
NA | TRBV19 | ASSQDRGRETQY
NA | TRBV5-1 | ASSDSSGRAGEQY
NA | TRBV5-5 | ASREAGQSYEQY
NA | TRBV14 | ASSQDRDSPLH
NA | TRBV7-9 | ASSSDREEEKLF
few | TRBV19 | ASSIGIAGVPGELF